This TCR beta chain was captured by sequencing in a study of cytomegalovirus exposure and HLA in healthy donors. This clone was seen a handful of times. Its antigen is not known. Researchers ran the PCR with 60 Vbeta and 13 Jbeta primers. Generated by immunoSEQ multiplex PCR, the TCRdb table keeps only in-frame clones and is missing some. This sample has more than 110,000 clones, with roughly 10% found just once. The study, taken as a whole, reports: Several top significant clusters appeared, in a later analysis, to be linked to common viral pathogens.

Trimming shortened V by 6 bases and J by 7 bases, and 18 bases separated the two germline ends. Germline V lookup: CDR1 KGHSH, CDR2 LQKENI. The CDR3 extends over 15 amino acids. The receptor was isolated from a man aged 50-60 years in good health and CMV-seronegative. The sequencing sample was made of PBMCs. This chain joins TRBV18 and TRBJ2-2; weak D call: TRBD2 (6 bases). CDR3 sequence reads: CASSLGLASGGELFF. DNA for the CDR3: TGTGCCAGCTCCCTGGGACTCGCCTCTGGCGGGGAGCTGTTTTTT.